This section outlines one T cell receptor (beta chain) sequence together with its context. This clonotype was found many times. Its antigen specificity is not known. Base quality data are lacking; no much larger clone is found one base away. The data were taken from a study of early T cells in non-severe SARS-CoV-2 infection (dated by TCRdb to 2020 to 2022). Some background on the complete study: Bulk RNA from unsorted whole blood was used for TCR sequencing, so alpha and beta chains could not be paired. What the work shows at the level of the full study, not this receptor alone: Matching against VDJdb was skewed toward anti-spike CD8 responses, likely underestimated virus-specific expansions, and missed private and CD4 specificities.

The CDR3 runs 14 amino acids, cysteine and phenylalanine included. Just CDR3 DNA is preserved here, 42 bases in frame from base 1. A distance of 7 bases separates the germline ends of V and J, which lose 1 base and 6 bases respectively. CDR1 and CDR2, looked up from the germline V gene, are SGHNT and YENEEA. This was a case-control study nested in a cohort of healthcare workers in London, UK, who had nasopharyngeal swab PCR tests and blood samples taken every week. Healthcare workers were enrolled in the week of the UK lockdown, from 23 to 31 March 2020, and were followed every week for up to roughly 16 weeks. Receptor amplification or capture employed 5' RACE. Reads for this sample came from a NextSeq 500. In the TCR library protocol, unique molecular identifiers were attached to individual cDNA molecules to correct for PCR bias and sequencing error. TCR alpha and beta chains were both sequenced, and the abundances of alpha and beta sequences in each sample were closely correlated with each other. Per the source publication's procedure: Decombinator V4 was used to perform V gene, J gene and CDR3 annotation of TCR sequences. Expanded TCRs were defined as changing significantly between any two time points under a Poisson model with p below 0.0001. TCR abundances were normalised to the total number of TCRs sequenced per sample and were expressed as counts per million. TRAV1-2 paired with TRAJ12, TRAJ20 or TRAJ33 defined MAIT TCRs, while TRAV10 paired with TRAJ18 defined iNKT TCRs. VDJdb, accessed 1 November 2021, was searched for CMV, EBV and SARS-CoV-2 annotated TCRs, excluding TCRs annotated for multiple antigens. TCRdb trimmed public reads at Q25 via fastp, called clones via MiXCR and kept in-frame beta chains. CDR3 protein sequences are deduplicated, and each keeps its most common genes and DNA. None of the V and J calls come from the authors' own analysis; TCRdb made them. In this sample the table shows about 68,000 distinct CDR3 sequences, 12% of which occur a single time. 1.5% to 2% of the sample rests with the top ten.

The sequenced sample was whole blood. The sequence joins TRBV11-3 to TRBJ1-6, with no D gene named confidently. The TCR comes from an adult who was a healthcare worker with PCR-confirmed SARS-CoV-2 infection or an uninfected control (not recorded which). The CDR3 corresponds to CASSLGGFNSPLHF. The DNA is as follows: TGTGCCAGCAGCTTAGGAGGGTTTAATTCACCCCTCCACTTT.